This T cell receptor beta chain was sequenced during a study of early T cells in non-severe SARS-CoV-2 infection (dated by TCRdb to about 2021). General notes on the study: Because TCR sequencing was done on bulk RNA from unsorted whole blood, the alpha and beta chains could not be paired.

Broader findings and caveats from the paper: VDJdb matching was skewed toward anti-spike CD8 responses, so virus-specific expansions were likely underestimated and private and CD4 specificities were missed.

The method behind the library was 5' RACE. The data were produced on a NextSeq 500. The TCR library protocol attached unique molecular identifiers to individual cDNA molecules to correct for sequencing error and PCR bias. Both TCR alpha and beta chains were sequenced, and tight co-correlation was observed between alpha and beta sequence abundances in each sample. In the paper's pipeline: V gene, J gene and CDR3 annotation of TCR sequences was performed with Decombinator V4. TCRs were defined as expanded if a significant change between any two time points was detected under a Poisson model with p below 0.0001. TCR abundances were normalised to the total number of TCRs sequenced per sample and were expressed as counts per million. MAIT TCRs were defined by TRAV1-2 paired with TRAJ12, TRAJ20 or TRAJ33, and iNKT TCRs by TRAV10 paired with TRAJ18. A search of VDJdb, accessed on 1 November 2021, was run for TCRs annotated to CMV, EBV and SARS-CoV-2, with TCRs annotated for multiple antigens excluded. TCRdb took the public reads, trimmed them with fastp at Q25, ran MiXCR for clone calling and kept in-frame beta chains. Every CDR3 protein is listed once, alongside the most common genes and DNA of its rows. The V and J calls were determined by TCRdb, not by the authors. This sample lists tens of thousands of distinct CDR3 sequences; roughly an eighth were detected once. The ten largest account for under 3% of the sample.

The study was a case-control design nested within a healthcare worker cohort in London, UK, with weekly nasopharyngeal swab PCR tests and blood sampling. Between 23 and 31 March 2020, the week of the UK lockdown, healthcare workers were enrolled and then followed up weekly for as long as 16 weeks. V is pruned by 10 bases and J by 4 bases, leaving 7 bases of the junction without a gene match. The CDR3 runs 13 residues from the cysteine to the phenylalanine. Only the CDR3 DNA stays, 39 bases, in frame from base 1. The CDR1 and CDR2 encoded by the germline V gene are ENHRY and SYGVKD. With respect to this clonotype: Its target antigen remains unknown. No qualities accompany the bases; no much larger clone lies one base away.

Source material: whole blood. This receptor was obtained from an adult who was a healthcare worker with PCR-confirmed SARS-CoV-2 infection or an uninfected control (not recorded which). The rearrangement combines TRBV10-3 with TRBJ2-5, with 9 junctional bases fitting TRBD2. The CDR3 sequence is CATVAGERETQYF. The nucleotide sequence reads TGTGCCACCGTAGCGGGAGAAAGAGAGACCCAGTACTTC.